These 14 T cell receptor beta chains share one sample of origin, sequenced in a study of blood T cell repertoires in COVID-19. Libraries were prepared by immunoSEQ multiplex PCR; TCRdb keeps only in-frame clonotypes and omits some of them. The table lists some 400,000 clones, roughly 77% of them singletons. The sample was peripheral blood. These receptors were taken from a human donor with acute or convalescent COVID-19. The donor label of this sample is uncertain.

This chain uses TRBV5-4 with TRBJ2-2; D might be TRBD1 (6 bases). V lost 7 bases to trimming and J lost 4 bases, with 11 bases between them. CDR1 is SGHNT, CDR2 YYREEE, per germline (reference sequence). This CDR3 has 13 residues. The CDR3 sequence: CASGTPATGELFF. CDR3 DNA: TGTGCCAGCGGGACACCGGCCACCGGGGAGCTGTTTTTT.

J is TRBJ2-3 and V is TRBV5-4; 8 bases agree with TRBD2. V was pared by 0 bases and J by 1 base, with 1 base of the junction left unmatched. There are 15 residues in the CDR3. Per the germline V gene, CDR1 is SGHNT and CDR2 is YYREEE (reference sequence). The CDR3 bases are TGTGCCAGCAGCTTGGTGCGGGGGGGCACAGATACGCAGTATTTT. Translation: CASSLVRGGTDTQYF.

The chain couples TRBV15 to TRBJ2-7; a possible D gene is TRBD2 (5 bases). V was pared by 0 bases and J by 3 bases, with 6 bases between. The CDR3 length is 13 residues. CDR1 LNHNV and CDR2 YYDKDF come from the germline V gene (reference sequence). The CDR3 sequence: CATSREGSYEQYF. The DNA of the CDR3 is TGTGCCACCAGCAGAGAGGGGAGCTACGAGCAGTACTTC. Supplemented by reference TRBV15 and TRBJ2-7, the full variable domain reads DAMVIQNPRYQVTQFGKPVTLSCSQTLNHNVMYWYQQKSSQAPKLLFHYYDKDFNNEADTPDNFQSRRPNTSFCFLDIRSPGLGDTAMYLCATSREGSYEQYFGPGTRLTVT.

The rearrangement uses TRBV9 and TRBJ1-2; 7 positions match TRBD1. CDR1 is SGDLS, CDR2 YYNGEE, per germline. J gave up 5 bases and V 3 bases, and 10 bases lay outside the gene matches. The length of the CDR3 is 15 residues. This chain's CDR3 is CASSEVTGEAYGYTF. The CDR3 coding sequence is TGTGCCAGCAGCGAGGTCACAGGGGAAGCGTATGGCTACACCTTC.

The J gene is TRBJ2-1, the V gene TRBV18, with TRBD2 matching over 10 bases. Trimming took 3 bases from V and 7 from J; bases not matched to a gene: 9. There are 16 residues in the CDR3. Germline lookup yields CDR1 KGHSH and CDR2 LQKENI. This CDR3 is CASSPPSGRANNEQFF. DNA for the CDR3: TGTGCCAGCTCACCGCCGAGCGGGAGGGCCAATAATGAGCAGTTCTTC.

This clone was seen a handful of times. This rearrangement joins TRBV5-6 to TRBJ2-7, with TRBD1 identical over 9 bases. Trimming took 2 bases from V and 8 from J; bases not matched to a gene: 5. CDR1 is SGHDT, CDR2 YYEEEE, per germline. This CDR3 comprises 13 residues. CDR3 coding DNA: TGTGCCAGCAGCTTAGGACAGGGGCACAAGCAGTACTTC. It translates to CASSLGQGHKQYF.

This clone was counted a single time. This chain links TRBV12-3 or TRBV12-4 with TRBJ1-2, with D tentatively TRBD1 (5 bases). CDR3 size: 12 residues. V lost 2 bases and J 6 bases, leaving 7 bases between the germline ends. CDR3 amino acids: CASSLPGNGYTF. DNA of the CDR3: TGTGCCAGCAGTTTACCAGGGAATGGCTACACCTTC.

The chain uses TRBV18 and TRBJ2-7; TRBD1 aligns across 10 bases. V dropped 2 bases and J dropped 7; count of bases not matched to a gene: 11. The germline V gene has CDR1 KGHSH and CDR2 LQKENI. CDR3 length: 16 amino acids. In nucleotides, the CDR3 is TGTGCCAGCTCACCATCCGGGACAGGGGACCTGGGGGAGCAGTACTTC. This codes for CASSPSGTGDLGEQYF. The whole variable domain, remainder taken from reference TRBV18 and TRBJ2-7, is NAGVMQNPRHLVRRRGQEARLRCSPMKGHSHVYWYRQLPEEGLKFMVYLQKENIIDESGMPKERFSAEFPKEGPSILRIQQVVRGDSAAYFCASSPSGTGDLGEQYFGPGTRLTVT.

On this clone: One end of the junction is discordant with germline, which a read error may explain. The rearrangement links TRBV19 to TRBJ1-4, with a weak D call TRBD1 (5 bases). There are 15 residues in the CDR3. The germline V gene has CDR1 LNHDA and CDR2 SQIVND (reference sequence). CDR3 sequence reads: CASSWQGRANEKLFF. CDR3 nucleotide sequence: TGTGCCAGTAGTTGGCAGGGTAGGGCTAACGAAAAACTGTTTTTT.

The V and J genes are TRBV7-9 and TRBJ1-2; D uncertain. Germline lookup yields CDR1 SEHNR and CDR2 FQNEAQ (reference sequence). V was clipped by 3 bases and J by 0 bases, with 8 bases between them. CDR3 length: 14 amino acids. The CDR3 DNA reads TGTGCCAGCAGCTTTGAGGATCCTAACTATGGCTACACCTTC. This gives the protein CASSFEDPNYGYTF.

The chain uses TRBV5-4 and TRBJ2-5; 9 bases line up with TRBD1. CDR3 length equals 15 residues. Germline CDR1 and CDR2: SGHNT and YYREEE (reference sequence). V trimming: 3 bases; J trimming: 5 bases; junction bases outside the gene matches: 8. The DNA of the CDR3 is TGTGCCAGCAGCTCCCAGAACAGGGGGCGGGAGACCCAGTACTTC. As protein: CASSSQNRGRETQYF.

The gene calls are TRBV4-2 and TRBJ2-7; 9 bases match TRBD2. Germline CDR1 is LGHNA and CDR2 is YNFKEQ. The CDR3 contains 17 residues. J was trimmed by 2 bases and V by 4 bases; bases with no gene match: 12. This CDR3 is CASSLPGAGGITYEQYF. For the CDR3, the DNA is TGTGCCAGCAGCCTCCCCGGAGCGGGAGGAATCACCTACGAGCAGTACTTC.

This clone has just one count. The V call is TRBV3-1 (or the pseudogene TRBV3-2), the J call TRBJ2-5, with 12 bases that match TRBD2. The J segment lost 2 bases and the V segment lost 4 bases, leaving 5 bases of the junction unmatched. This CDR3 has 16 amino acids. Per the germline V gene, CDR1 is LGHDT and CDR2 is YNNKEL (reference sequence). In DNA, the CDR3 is TGTGCCAGCAGCCCCTGGACTAGCGGGGAACAAGAGACCCAGTACTTC. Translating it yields CASSPWTSGEQETQYF.

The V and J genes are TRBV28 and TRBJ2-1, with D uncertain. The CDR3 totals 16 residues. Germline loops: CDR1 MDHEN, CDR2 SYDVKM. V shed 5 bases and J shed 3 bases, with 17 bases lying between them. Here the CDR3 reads CASSDPSKSLYNEQFF. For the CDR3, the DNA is TGTGCCAGCAGTGATCCCTCTAAGTCCCTCTACAATGAGCAGTTCTTC.